In this sample, the clone carrying this T cell receptor beta chain turned up many times. Its specificity is not known. Separate cDNA molecules each had unique molecular identifiers attached to them. Via MiXCR, TCRdb re-called the 5' RACE reads, giving one row per CDR3 protein. Here the sample spans over 35,000 distinct CDR3 sequences, 9.5% to 13% being singletons. This entry belongs to a study of early T cells in non-severe SARS-CoV-2 infection. Background on the study: Bulk RNA from unsorted whole blood was sequenced; chains were unpaired. General study points: Clonotype matching in VDJdb favored anti-spike CD8 responses and did not capture private and CD4 specificities.

V lost 5 bases, J lost 1 base, and 3 bases stayed unmatched. This CDR3 comprises 15 residues. CDR1 and CDR2 (germline): LNHDA, SQIVND (reference sequence). The source material was whole blood. The rearrangement joins TRBV19 to TRBJ2-3; TRBD1 matches 10 bases. This TCR was sampled from an adult who was a healthcare worker with PCR-confirmed SARS-CoV-2 infection or an uninfected control (not recorded which). CDR3 nucleotides: TGTGCCAGTAGTGAGGGACAGGGGCGCACAGATACGCAGTATTTT. The encoded protein is CASSEGQGRTDTQYF.